The clone carrying this TCR beta chain was recorded a few times. As yet, its antigen is unknown. The data are from a study of T cell repertoires in cytomegalovirus infection. The overall study: Recently described HLA-C-restricted plus well-studied HLA-B-restricted CMV epitopes were used. Based on public TCR beta signatures, there were indications of CMV infection and of a matching HLA type.

Germline V CDR1 and CDR2: SGHVS, FQNEAQ. The CDR3 spans 14 residues. The germline V and J ends were trimmed by 5 bases and 5 bases, with 12 bases remaining between them. Study-wide findings and caveats: Dominant in the ex vivo response were TCR beta clonotypes restricted by HLA-C and specific for CMV.

TCRdb fed the reads into MiXCR, producing one record per CDR3 protein. This table has around 70,000 distinct CDR3 sequences, around 28% appearing once. V gene TRBV7-8 combines with J gene TRBJ2-2; a weak D match, TRBD2 (5 bases). The sequenced sample was CD8+ T cells from cultured PBMCs, obtained from culture after CMV antigen stimulation. The origin of this receptor is a human donor in good health (CMV status not recorded). Some clones in this sample may be carry-over from other donors' samples. CDR3 sequence (DNA): TGTGCCAGCAGCCATCGAGAGGGTACCGGGGAGCTGTTTTTT. Translation gives CASSHREGTGELFF.